This is a list of T cell receptor beta chains from one sample in a study of naive and memory T cell subsets. MiXCR, run by TCRdb on the 5' RACE reads, gives a single entry per CDR3 protein. The sample carries about 22,000 distinct CDR3 sequences, around 4% recorded once. The source of these receptors is a male donor in good health. Each CDR3 is given with its conserved first and last residue. The D gene is left open where the match is weak. A row's size may be missing; if present it is once, few, many or a size class.

abundance: many; j_gene: TRBJ1-1; d_gene: TRBD1; v_gene: TRBV30; CDR3aa: CAWRIRTGGDAEAFF; CDR3nt: TGTGCCTGGAGAATTCGAACAGGGGGTGACGCTGAAGCTTTCTTT
abundance: many; j_gene: TRBJ2-2; d_gene: TRBD1; v_gene: TRBV29-1; CDR3aa: CSVRQGVGSGELFF; CDR3nt: TGCAGCGTTCGACAGGGAGTGGGGTCCGGGGAGCTGTTTTTT
abundance: many; j_gene: TRBJ1-2; d_gene: .; v_gene: TRBV4-1; CDR3aa: CASSQMSSGTTNYGYTF; CDR3nt: TGCGCCAGCAGCCAGATGAGCTCCGGGACAACTAACTATGGCTACACCTTC
abundance: many; j_gene: TRBJ2-1; d_gene: .; v_gene: TRBV7-8; CDR3aa: CASSLPGSYNEQFF; CDR3nt: TGTGCCAGCAGCTTGCCAGGGTCCTACAATGAGCAGTTCTTC
abundance: many; j_gene: TRBJ2-7; d_gene: TRBD2; v_gene: TRBV7-2; CDR3aa: CASSRNTAGGQQYF; CDR3nt: TGTGCCAGCAGCCGTAACACGGCGGGGGGCCAGCAGTACTTC
abundance: many; j_gene: TRBJ2-7; d_gene: TRBD2; v_gene: TRBV20-1; CDR3aa: CSASPGTKGVEQYF; CDR3nt: TGCAGTGCAAGCCCCGGGACTAAAGGGGTCGAGCAGTACTTC
abundance: many; j_gene: TRBJ2-5; d_gene: .; v_gene: TRBV11-2; CDR3aa: CASSLEVFQGGTQYF; CDR3nt: TGTGCCAGCAGCTTAGAGGTTTTCCAGGGAGGGACCCAGTACTTC
abundance: many; j_gene: TRBJ1-5; d_gene: TRBD1; v_gene: TRBV28; CDR3aa: CASRKRTGAMYQPQHF; CDR3nt: TGTGCCAGCAGAAAAAGGACAGGGGCTATGTATCAGCCCCAGCATTTT
abundance: .; j_gene: TRBJ1-4; d_gene: .; v_gene: TRBV3-1; CDR3aa: CATGTPGEKLFF; CDR3nt: TGTGCCACCGGGACTCCCGGGGAAAAACTGTTTTTT
abundance: many; j_gene: TRBJ2-5; d_gene: .; v_gene: TRBV7-9; CDR3aa: CASSSGVGQETQYF; CDR3nt: TGTGCCAGCAGCTCGGGCGTGGGGCAGGAGACCCAGTACTTC
abundance: many; j_gene: TRBJ2-6; d_gene: .; v_gene: TRBV25-1; CDR3aa: CASSEWSSGANVLTF; CDR3nt: TGTGCCAGCAGTGAGTGGAGCTCTGGGGCCAACGTCCTGACTTTC
abundance: many; j_gene: TRBJ2-1; d_gene: .; v_gene: TRBV24-1; CDR3aa: CATSARQGHPYNEQFF; CDR3nt: TGTGCCACCAGTGCCCGGCAGGGACATCCCTACAATGAGCAGTTCTTC
abundance: few; j_gene: TRBJ2-1; d_gene: TRBD2; v_gene: TRBV30; CDR3aa: CAWSVSGLAGEHNNEQFF; CDR3nt: TGTGCCTGGAGTGTATCAGGACTAGCGGGGGAGCATAACAATGAGCAGTTCTTC
abundance: medium-sized; j_gene: TRBJ2-5; d_gene: .; v_gene: TRBV7-8; CDR3aa: CASSLVRGETQYF; CDR3nt: TGTGCCAGCAGCTTAGTTCGGGGGGAGACCCAGTACTTC
abundance: many; j_gene: TRBJ1-3; d_gene: .; v_gene: TRBV18; CDR3aa: CASSPTASSGNTIYF; CDR3nt: TGTGCCAGCTCACCGACAGCCAGCTCTGGAAACACCATATATTTT
abundance: many; j_gene: TRBJ2-1; d_gene: TRBD2; v_gene: TRBV30; CDR3aa: CASQTSGMNEQFF; CDR3nt: TGTGCCTCGCAAACTAGCGGAATGAATGAGCAGTTCTTC
abundance: many; j_gene: TRBJ1-5; d_gene: .; v_gene: TRBV12-3/TRBV12-4; CDR3aa: CASKQASNQPQHF; CDR3nt: TGTGCCAGCAAACAGGCGAGCAATCAGCCCCAGCATTTT
abundance: many; j_gene: TRBJ2-6; d_gene: .; v_gene: TRBV19; CDR3aa: CASRSSGANVLTF; CDR3nt: TGTGCCAGTAGGAGCTCTGGGGCCAACGTCCTGACTTTC
abundance: many; j_gene: TRBJ2-1; d_gene: .; v_gene: TRBV2; CDR3aa: CASRSMGTSRYNEQFF; CDR3nt: TGTGCCAGCAGGTCCATGGGGACTTCCCGTTACAATGAGCAGTTCTTC
abundance: many; j_gene: TRBJ1-5; d_gene: .; v_gene: TRBV6-2/TRBV6-3; CDR3aa: CASSYLPRDGYSNQPQHF; CDR3nt: TGTGCCAGCAGTTACCTACCCCGGGACGGGTATAGCAATCAGCCCCAGCATTTT
abundance: many; j_gene: TRBJ1-3; d_gene: .; v_gene: TRBV24-1; CDR3aa: CATSGPDSSGNTIYF; CDR3nt: TGTGCCACCAGTGGACCAGACAGCTCTGGAAACACCATATATTTT
abundance: medium-sized; j_gene: TRBJ1-2; d_gene: .; v_gene: TRBV6-5; CDR3aa: CASSPIAGSPYGYTF; CDR3nt: TGTGCCAGCAGTCCAATTGCGGGGTCCCCCTATGGCTACACCTTC
abundance: many; j_gene: TRBJ2-1; d_gene: .; v_gene: TRBV12-3/TRBV12-4; CDR3aa: CASSYAGGGSEQFF; CDR3nt: TGTGCCAGCAGTTATGCAGGGGGGGGATCGGAGCAGTTCTTC
abundance: many; j_gene: TRBJ1-5; d_gene: TRBD1; v_gene: TRBV6-5; CDR3aa: CASSKDREAPQHF; CDR3nt: TGTGCCAGCAGTAAGGACAGGGAGGCGCCCCAGCATTTT
abundance: many; j_gene: TRBJ2-5; d_gene: TRBD1; v_gene: TRBV7-2; CDR3aa: CASSHGTAWQETQYF; CDR3nt: TGTGCCAGCAGCCACGGGACAGCATGGCAAGAGACCCAGTACTTC
abundance: many; j_gene: TRBJ1-3; d_gene: .; v_gene: TRBV15; CDR3aa: CATTYTGTGNTIYF; CDR3nt: TGTGCCACCACCTATACAGGGACTGGAAACACCATATATTTT
abundance: many; j_gene: TRBJ1-2; d_gene: .; v_gene: TRBV6-1; CDR3aa: CASSSTALDGYTF; CDR3nt: TGTGCCAGCAGTTCCACAGCGTTGGATGGCTACACCTTC
abundance: .; j_gene: TRBJ2-1; d_gene: TRBD2; v_gene: TRBV5-4; CDR3aa: CASSWISGGANEQFF; CDR3nt: TGTGCCAGCAGCTGGATTAGCGGGGGGGCAAATGAGCAGTTCTTC
abundance: many; j_gene: TRBJ2-5; d_gene: .; v_gene: TRBV6-5; CDR3aa: CASSYGGIYETQYF; CDR3nt: TGTGCCAGCAGTTACGGGGGGATTTATGAGACCCAGTACTTC
abundance: many; j_gene: TRBJ2-7; d_gene: .; v_gene: TRBV12-3/TRBV12-4; CDR3aa: CASRPSGGSQFYEQYF; CDR3nt: TGTGCCAGCAGACCATCAGGGGGGTCCCAGTTCTACGAGCAGTACTTC
abundance: many; j_gene: TRBJ2-5; d_gene: .; v_gene: TRBV5-1; CDR3aa: CASSLSGTGRETQYF; CDR3nt: TGCGCCAGCAGCTTGAGCGGGACAGGCCGGGAGACCCAGTACTTC
abundance: .; j_gene: TRBJ2-5; d_gene: TRBD2; v_gene: TRBV28; CDR3aa: CASRTYGTSGTETQYF; CDR3nt: TGTGCCAGCAGGACTTACGGGACTAGCGGGACAGAGACCCAGTACTTC
abundance: many; j_gene: TRBJ2-5; d_gene: .; v_gene: TRBV6-5; CDR3aa: CASSYSLLETQYF; CDR3nt: TGTGCCAGCAGTTACTCTCTCCTTGAGACCCAGTACTTC
abundance: many; j_gene: TRBJ1-2; d_gene: .; v_gene: TRBV6-5; CDR3aa: CASRPGEDSAPYGYTF; CDR3nt: TGTGCCAGCAGGCCGGGCGAAGACAGTGCACCCTATGGCTACACCTTC
abundance: many; j_gene: TRBJ2-1; d_gene: TRBD2; v_gene: TRBV13; CDR3aa: CASSLVLAGMGHEQFF; CDR3nt: TGTGCCAGCAGCTTAGTGTTAGCGGGAATGGGGCATGAGCAGTTCTTC
abundance: many; j_gene: TRBJ2-3; d_gene: .; v_gene: TRBV4-1; CDR3aa: CASSQDRTSTDTQYF; CDR3nt: TGCGCCAGCAGCCAAGATCGAACTAGCACAGATACGCAGTATTTT
abundance: many; j_gene: TRBJ1-2; d_gene: TRBD1; v_gene: TRBV11-2; CDR3aa: CASSLDGQGVLYGYTF; CDR3nt: TGTGCCAGCAGCTTAGATGGACAGGGGGTTCTCTATGGCTACACCTTC
abundance: many; j_gene: TRBJ1-1; d_gene: TRBD1; v_gene: TRBV7-8; CDR3aa: CASSKGQLREAFF; CDR3nt: TGTGCCAGCAGCAAGGGACAGTTACGAGAAGCTTTCTTT
abundance: many; j_gene: TRBJ2-1; d_gene: .; v_gene: TRBV10-3; CDR3aa: CAIEAYNEQFF; CDR3nt: TGTGCCATCGAAGCTTACAATGAGCAGTTCTTC
abundance: many; j_gene: TRBJ2-1; d_gene: .; v_gene: TRBV30; CDR3aa: CAWGRGGRNEQFF; CDR3nt: TGTGCCTGGGGGAGGGGGGGCCGCAATGAGCAGTTCTTC
abundance: many; j_gene: TRBJ2-4; d_gene: TRBD1; v_gene: TRBV3-1; CDR3aa: CASKGQGAQNIQYF; CDR3nt: TGTGCCAGCAAGGGACAGGGGGCCCAAAACATTCAGTACTTC
abundance: many; j_gene: TRBJ2-1; d_gene: TRBD1; v_gene: TRBV6-5; CDR3aa: CASSYRGQSGYNEQFF; CDR3nt: TGTGCCAGCAGTTACAGGGGGCAGAGTGGCTACAATGAGCAGTTCTTC
abundance: many; j_gene: TRBJ1-6; d_gene: TRBD1; v_gene: TRBV28; CDR3aa: CASSFSGTGNSPLHF; CDR3nt: TGTGCCAGCAGTTTTTCCGGGACAGGGAATTCACCCCTCCACTTT
abundance: many; j_gene: TRBJ2-1; d_gene: .; v_gene: TRBV24-1; CDR3aa: CATRDENDEQFF; CDR3nt: TGTGCCACCAGGGATGAGAACGATGAGCAGTTCTTC
abundance: many; j_gene: TRBJ2-3; d_gene: .; v_gene: TRBV5-1; CDR3aa: CASSTADTQYF; CDR3nt: TGCGCCAGCAGCACAGCAGATACGCAGTATTTT
abundance: many; j_gene: TRBJ2-1; d_gene: TRBD1; v_gene: TRBV15; CDR3aa: CATSRARQGFPNEQFF; CDR3nt: TGTGCCACCAGCAGAGCCCGACAGGGATTTCCAAATGAGCAGTTCTTC
abundance: many; j_gene: TRBJ1-5; d_gene: TRBD1; v_gene: TRBV6-1; CDR3aa: CASRPGTEYQPQHF; CDR3nt: TGTGCCAGCAGACCCGGGACAGAATATCAGCCCCAGCATTTT
abundance: many; j_gene: TRBJ1-1; d_gene: .; v_gene: TRBV7-2; CDR3aa: CASSLGFAWTEAFF; CDR3nt: TGTGCCAGCAGCTTAGGGTTTGCGTGGACTGAAGCTTTCTTT
abundance: .; j_gene: TRBJ2-2; d_gene: .; v_gene: TRBV12-3/TRBV12-4; CDR3aa: CASSLVTVAVTGELFF; CDR3nt: TGTGCCAGCAGTTTAGTTACAGTGGCGGTCACCGGGGAGCTGTTTTTT
abundance: many; j_gene: TRBJ2-3; d_gene: .; v_gene: TRBV3-1; CDR3aa: CASSRSTDTQYF; CDR3nt: TGTGCCAGCAGCCGCTCCACAGATACGCAGTATTTT
abundance: many; j_gene: TRBJ2-1; d_gene: TRBD2; v_gene: TRBV20-1; CDR3aa: CSARDSSGGLPNEQFF; CDR3nt: TGCAGTGCTAGAGATTCTAGCGGGGGGTTGCCCAATGAGCAGTTCTTC
abundance: many; j_gene: TRBJ2-3; d_gene: .; v_gene: TRBV6-5; CDR3aa: CASSYSMGNTDTQYF; CDR3nt: TGTGCCAGCAGTTACTCGATGGGTAACACAGATACGCAGTATTTT
abundance: medium-sized; j_gene: TRBJ2-3; d_gene: TRBD2; v_gene: TRBV4-1; CDR3aa: CASSQGSSGRTDTQYF; CDR3nt: TGCGCCAGCAGCCAAGGGAGTAGCGGGAGAACAGATACGCAGTATTTT
abundance: .; j_gene: TRBJ2-7; d_gene: .; v_gene: TRBV27; CDR3aa: CASRKYLGEGSQPDRHYEQYF; CDR3nt: TGTGCCAGCAGAAAATACCTAGGCGAAGGATCCCAACCAGACAGACACTACGAGCAGTACTTC
abundance: many; j_gene: TRBJ2-4; d_gene: .; v_gene: TRBV7-9; CDR3aa: CASSSGQSSRENIQYF; CDR3nt: TGTGCCAGCAGCTCGGGGCAGAGCTCCAGGGAAAACATTCAGTACTTC
abundance: many; j_gene: TRBJ2-1; d_gene: TRBD2; v_gene: TRBV9; CDR3aa: CASSVGLAGPLDEQFF; CDR3nt: TGTGCCAGCAGCGTAGGGCTAGCGGGCCCCCTCGATGAGCAGTTCTTC
abundance: many; j_gene: TRBJ1-1; d_gene: .; v_gene: TRBV7-3; CDR3aa: CASSLLPGSNRDTMNTEAFF; CDR3nt: TGTGCCAGCAGCTTGCTGCCTGGAAGCAACAGGGACACTATGAACACTGAAGCTTTCTTT
abundance: few; j_gene: TRBJ2-3; d_gene: .; v_gene: TRBV19; CDR3aa: CASSTTANTQYF; CDR3nt: TGTGCCAGTAGTACGACAGCTAATACGCAGTATTTT
abundance: many; j_gene: TRBJ2-2; d_gene: TRBD2; v_gene: TRBV2; CDR3aa: CASSPGGYSGELFF; CDR3nt: TGTGCCAGCAGCCCCGGGGGGTATTCCGGGGAGCTGTTTTTT
abundance: many; j_gene: TRBJ2-1; d_gene: .; v_gene: TRBV29-1; CDR3aa: CSLVAYNNEQFF; CDR3nt: TGCAGTTTGGTAGCGTATAACAATGAGCAGTTCTTC